This passage covers 4 T cell receptor beta chains from one sample sequenced in a study of Graves' ophthalmopathy and Graves' hyperthyroidism. Amplification targeted the TCR beta CDR3 regions, with RNA transcripts as the source material. The authors performed first-round RT-PCR with HTBI primers and then a second-round multiplex PCR. A single record per CDR3 protein comes from TCRdb applying MiXCR to the multiplex PCR reads. The sample contains 450,000 to 600,000 distinct CDR3 sequences, under 40% of which appear only once. Sequences were obtained from peripheral blood or thyroid tissue (not recorded which). The receptor source for this set is an adult man with Graves' hyperthyroidism.

This chain joins TRBV2 and TRBJ1-2, with D uncertain. With 6 bases removed from V and 5 bases from J, the gap between germline ends came to 16 bases. This CDR3 comprises 14 residues. CDR1 is SNHLY, CDR2 FYNNEI, per germline. CDR3 sequence reads: CASSQNSGLYGYTF. CDR3 DNA: TGTGCCAGCAGCCAGAACTCGGGGTTATATGGCTACACCTTC.

The rearrangement uses TRBV7-2 and TRBJ2-5; D ambiguous. The DNA end is a closer match to TRBJ2-1, so the J assignment may be wrong. There are 13 residues in the CDR3. The V gene's germline CDR1 is SGHTA and CDR2 FQGNSA. In DNA, the CDR3 is TGTGCCAGCAGCTTAGGGTATGACAATGAGCAGTTCTTC. It is translated as CASSLGYDNEQFF.

CDR3 in DNA: TGTGCCAGCAGCCCCCCCCCCCGGGACAGGGGAACGGAAAAACTGTTTTTT. Translated, it gives CASSPPPRDRGTEKLFF. The rearrangement uses TRBV7-2 and TRBJ1-4, with TRBD1 matching 10 bases. V was pared by 5 bases and J by 8 bases, with 14 bases of the junction left unmatched. This CDR3 has 17 amino acids. Germline loops: CDR1 SGHTA, CDR2 FQGNSA.

The CDR3 DNA reads TGTGCCAGCAGTGTACGACAGGGGATCTCCTACGAGCAGTACTTC. This sequence encodes CASSVRQGISYEQYF. J is TRBJ2-7 and V is TRBV2; 8 positions match TRBD1. The V segment lost 4 bases and the J segment 0 bases; nucleotides outside the gene matches: 5. The germline V gene has CDR1 SNHLY and CDR2 FYNNEI. The CDR3 contains 15 residues.